This T cell receptor beta chain emerged from a study of control samples from healthy donors and cancer patients. Here immunoSEQ multiplex PCR was the method, and the copy in TCRdb shows in-frame clones only, minus some. The data contain under 20,000 clones, 82% of them seen just once; the ten biggest clones take up 25% to 30%. The CDR3 has 14 amino acids. Trimming shortened V by 6 bases and J by 7 bases, and 13 bases separated the two germline ends. Germline-derived CDR1 and CDR2 are MNHEY and SVGAGI. The sequenced material came from PBMCs. This sequence was found in a man of 80 years or more with head and neck cancer. This rearrangement joins TRBV6-5 to TRBJ1-6; D is unclear. DNA for the CDR3: TGTGCCAGCAGCCCCGACGGGAAGAATTCACCCCTCCACTTT. Translated: CASSPDGKNSPLHF.